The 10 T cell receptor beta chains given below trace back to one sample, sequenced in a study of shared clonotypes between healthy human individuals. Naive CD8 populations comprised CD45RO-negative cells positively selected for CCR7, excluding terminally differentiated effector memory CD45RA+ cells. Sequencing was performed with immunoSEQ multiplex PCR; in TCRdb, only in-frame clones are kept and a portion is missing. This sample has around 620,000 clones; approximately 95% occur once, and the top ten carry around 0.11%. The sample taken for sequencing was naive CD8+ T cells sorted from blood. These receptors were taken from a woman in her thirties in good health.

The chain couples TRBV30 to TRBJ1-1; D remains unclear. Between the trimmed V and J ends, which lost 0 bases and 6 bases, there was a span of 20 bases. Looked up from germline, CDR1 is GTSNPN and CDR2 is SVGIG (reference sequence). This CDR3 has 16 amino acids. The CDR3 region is CAWSVHRAEGGPEAFF. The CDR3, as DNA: TGTGCCTGGAGTGTACACCGGGCTGAGGGTGGTCCTGAAGCTTTCTTT.

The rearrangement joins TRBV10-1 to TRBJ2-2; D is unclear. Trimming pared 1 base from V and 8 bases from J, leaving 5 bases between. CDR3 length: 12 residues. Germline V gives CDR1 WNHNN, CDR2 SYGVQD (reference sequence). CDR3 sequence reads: CASSEWGGELFF. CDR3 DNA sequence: TGCGCCAGCAGTGAGTGGGGTGGGGAGCTGTTTTTT.

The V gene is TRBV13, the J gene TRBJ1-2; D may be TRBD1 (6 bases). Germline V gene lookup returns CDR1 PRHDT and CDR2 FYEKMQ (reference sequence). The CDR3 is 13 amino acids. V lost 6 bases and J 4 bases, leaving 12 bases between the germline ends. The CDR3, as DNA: TGTGCCAGCAGTTTATGGGGGCCCTATGGCTACACCTTC. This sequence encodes CASSLWGPYGYTF.

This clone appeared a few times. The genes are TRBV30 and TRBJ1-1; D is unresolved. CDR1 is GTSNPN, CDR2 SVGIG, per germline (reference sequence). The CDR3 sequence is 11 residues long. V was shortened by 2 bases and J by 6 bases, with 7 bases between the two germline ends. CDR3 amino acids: CAWSFDPEAFF. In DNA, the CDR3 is TGTGCCTGGAGTTTTGATCCTGAAGCTTTCTTT.

DNA for the CDR3: TGTGCCAGCAGCTTAATACTAGCGGCCTACAATGAGCAGTTCTTC. Its translation: CASSLILAAYNEQFF. This chain connects TRBV11-2 to TRBJ2-1; 8 bases are a match to TRBD2. The CDR3 is 15 amino acids. CDR1 and CDR2 from the germline V gene are SGHAT and FQNNGV. V gave up 2 bases and J gave up 2 bases; unmatched junction bases: 2.

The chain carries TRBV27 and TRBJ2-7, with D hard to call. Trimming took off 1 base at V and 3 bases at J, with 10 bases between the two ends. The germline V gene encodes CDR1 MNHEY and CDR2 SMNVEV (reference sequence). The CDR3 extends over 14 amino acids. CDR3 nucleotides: TGTGCCAGCAGTTTATTGTCAGATTACTACGAGCAGTACTTC. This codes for CASSLLSDYYEQYF.

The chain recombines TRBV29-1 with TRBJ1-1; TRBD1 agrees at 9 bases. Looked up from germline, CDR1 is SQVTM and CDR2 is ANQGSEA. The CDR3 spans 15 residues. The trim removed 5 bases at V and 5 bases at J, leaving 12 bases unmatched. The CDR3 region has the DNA TGCAGCGTTCCTCCCTTAGACAGGGGGGGGACTGAAGCTTTCTTT. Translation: CSVPPLDRGGTEAFF.

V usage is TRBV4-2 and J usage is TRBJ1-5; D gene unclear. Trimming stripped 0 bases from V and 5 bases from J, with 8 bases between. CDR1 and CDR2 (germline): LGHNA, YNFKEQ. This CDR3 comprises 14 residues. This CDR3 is CASSQDPGYQPQHF. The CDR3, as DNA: TGTGCCAGCAGCCAAGATCCGGGTTATCAGCCCCAGCATTTT.

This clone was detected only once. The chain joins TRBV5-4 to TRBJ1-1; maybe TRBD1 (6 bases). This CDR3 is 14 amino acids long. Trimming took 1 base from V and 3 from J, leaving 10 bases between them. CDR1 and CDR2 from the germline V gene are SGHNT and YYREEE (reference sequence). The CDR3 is CASSLMGAHTEAFF. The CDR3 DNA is TGTGCCAGCAGCTTGATGGGGGCCCACACTGAAGCTTTCTTT.

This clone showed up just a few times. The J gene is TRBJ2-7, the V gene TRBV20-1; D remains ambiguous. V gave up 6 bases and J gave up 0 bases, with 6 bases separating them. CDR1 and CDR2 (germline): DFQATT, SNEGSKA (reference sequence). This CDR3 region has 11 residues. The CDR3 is CSAAASYEQYF. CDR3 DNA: TGCAGTGCCGCGGCCTCCTACGAGCAGTACTTC.